The table lists the clone carrying this T cell receptor beta chain with many counts. This specimen comes from a study of HIV-infected children after antiretroviral therapy interruption. Study-level background: Children were on planned treatment interruption or continuous treatment.

V shed 5 bases, J shed 5 bases, and the junction held 20 bases outside the gene matches. Germline assignment: CDR1 SEHNR and CDR2 FQNEAQ (reference sequence). The CDR3 contains 18 residues. A 3' RACE protocol on RNA, with unique molecular identifiers, produced the TCR library. TCRdb analysed the 3' RACE reads with MiXCR anew, one entry per CDR3 protein. The data show about 40,000 distinct CDR3 sequences, around 7% seen once. Treatment: PENTA 11 planned treatment interruption arm or continuous ART arm. This TCR came from a pool of human donors with HIV. This chain joins TRBV7-9 and TRBJ2-5, with 7 bases matching TRBD2. The source material was CD45RA+ CD4+ T cells from PBMCs, pooled from several time points, sampled from a donor given antiretroviral therapy, either interrupted or continuous. Indicated subset: naive CD4+ CD45RA+ CD45RO- T cells. The CDR3 spells CASSPPIPRGAGRETQYF. CDR3 sequence (DNA): TGTGCCAGCAGCCCCCCGATCCCCCGAGGAGCGGGAAGGGAGACCCAGTACTTC.